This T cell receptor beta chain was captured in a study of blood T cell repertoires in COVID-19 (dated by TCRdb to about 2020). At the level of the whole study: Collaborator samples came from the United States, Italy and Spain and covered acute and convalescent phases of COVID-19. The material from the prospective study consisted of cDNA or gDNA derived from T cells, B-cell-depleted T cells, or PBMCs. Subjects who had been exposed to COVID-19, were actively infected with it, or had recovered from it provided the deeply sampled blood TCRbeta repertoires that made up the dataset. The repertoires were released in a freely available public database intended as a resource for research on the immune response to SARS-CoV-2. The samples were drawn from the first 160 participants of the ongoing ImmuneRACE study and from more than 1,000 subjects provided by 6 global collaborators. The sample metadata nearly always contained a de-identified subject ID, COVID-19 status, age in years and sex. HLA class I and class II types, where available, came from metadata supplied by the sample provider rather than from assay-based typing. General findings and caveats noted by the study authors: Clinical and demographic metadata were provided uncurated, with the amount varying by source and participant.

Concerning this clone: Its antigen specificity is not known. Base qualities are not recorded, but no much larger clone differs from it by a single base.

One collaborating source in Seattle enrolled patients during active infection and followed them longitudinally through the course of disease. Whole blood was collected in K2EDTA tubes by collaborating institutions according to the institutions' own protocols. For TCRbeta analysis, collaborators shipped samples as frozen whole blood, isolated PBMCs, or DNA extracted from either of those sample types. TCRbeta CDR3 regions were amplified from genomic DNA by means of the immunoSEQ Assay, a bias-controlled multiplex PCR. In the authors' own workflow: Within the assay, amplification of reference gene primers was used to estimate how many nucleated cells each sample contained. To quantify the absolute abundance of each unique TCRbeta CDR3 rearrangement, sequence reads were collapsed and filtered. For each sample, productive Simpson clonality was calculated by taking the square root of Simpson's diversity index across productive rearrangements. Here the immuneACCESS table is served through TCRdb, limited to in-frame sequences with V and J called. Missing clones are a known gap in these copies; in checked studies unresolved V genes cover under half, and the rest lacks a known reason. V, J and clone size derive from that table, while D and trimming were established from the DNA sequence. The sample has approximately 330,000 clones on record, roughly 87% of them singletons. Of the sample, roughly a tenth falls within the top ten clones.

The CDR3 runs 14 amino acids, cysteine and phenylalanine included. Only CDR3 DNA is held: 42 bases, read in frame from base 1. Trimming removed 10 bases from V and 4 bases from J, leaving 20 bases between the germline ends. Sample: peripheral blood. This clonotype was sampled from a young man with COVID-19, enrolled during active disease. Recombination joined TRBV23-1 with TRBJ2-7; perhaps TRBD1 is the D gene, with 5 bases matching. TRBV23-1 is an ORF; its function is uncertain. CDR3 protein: CATYLDRRFYEQYF. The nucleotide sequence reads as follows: TGCGCCACCTACCTAGACAGAAGATTTTACGAGCAGTACTTC.